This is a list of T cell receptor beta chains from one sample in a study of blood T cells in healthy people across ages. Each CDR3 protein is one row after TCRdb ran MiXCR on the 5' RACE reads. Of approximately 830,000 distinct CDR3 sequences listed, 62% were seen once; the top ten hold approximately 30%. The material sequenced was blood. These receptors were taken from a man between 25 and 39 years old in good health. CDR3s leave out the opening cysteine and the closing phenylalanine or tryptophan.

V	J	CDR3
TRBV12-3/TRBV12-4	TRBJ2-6	ASTQARAGANVLT
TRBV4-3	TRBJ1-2	ASSRGVTLYGYT
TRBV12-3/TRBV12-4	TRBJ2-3	ASSTPRTGTDTQY
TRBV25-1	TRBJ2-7	ASSESSYEQY
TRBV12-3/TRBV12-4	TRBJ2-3	ASRVGASADTEY
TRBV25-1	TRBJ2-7	ASSDRHSSVAYEQY
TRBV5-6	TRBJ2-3	ASTYARTDTQY
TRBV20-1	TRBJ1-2	SARGGVKGYGYT
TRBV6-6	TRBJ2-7	ASSYKEGSGGEQY
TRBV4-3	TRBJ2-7	ASSQDPSGARDNEQY
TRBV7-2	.	ASSSILAGGLGEQY
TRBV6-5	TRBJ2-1	ASSPQGLGEQF
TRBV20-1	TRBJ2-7	SARDPGGTGNEQY
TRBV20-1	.	SARGQSDGTEASEQY
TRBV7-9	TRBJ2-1	ASSGTENEQF
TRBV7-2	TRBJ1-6	ASRERSNSYNSPLH
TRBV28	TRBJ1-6	ASGHQVPLH
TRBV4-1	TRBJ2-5	ASSPGLAEQY
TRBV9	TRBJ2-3	ASSTPTSGGTDTQY
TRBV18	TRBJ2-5	ASSQRTSVQKEGETQY
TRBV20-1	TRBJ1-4	SAGRGYEKLF
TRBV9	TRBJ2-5	ASSGGERETQY
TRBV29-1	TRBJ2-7	SVELTGGYEQY
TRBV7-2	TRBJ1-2	ASSLVEGARGYT
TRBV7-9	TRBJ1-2	ASSPRYPGQGFDYGYT
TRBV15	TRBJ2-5	ATSRDPQAWLTQY
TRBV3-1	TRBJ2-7	ASSQVAGVIYEQY
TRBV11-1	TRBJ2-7	ASSPDGTAYQY
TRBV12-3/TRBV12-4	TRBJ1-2	ASSPVGRNGGYT
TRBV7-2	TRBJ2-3	ASSSGGQVTDTQY
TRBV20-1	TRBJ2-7	SAWTSGTSEQY
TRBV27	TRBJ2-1	ASSSQAGWNEQF
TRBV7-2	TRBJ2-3	ASSSISGGASDTQY
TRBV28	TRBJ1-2	ASSSLAAYGYT
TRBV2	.	ASSESRYEQY
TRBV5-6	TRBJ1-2	ASSLGDEDGYT
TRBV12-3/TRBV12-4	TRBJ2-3	ASSLSMLGAAGISTDTQY
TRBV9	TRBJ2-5	ASSARRGEGETQY
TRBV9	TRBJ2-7	ASSVEGFPYEQY
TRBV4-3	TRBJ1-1	ASSQYGAYTEAF
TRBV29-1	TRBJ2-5	SVGLWQETQY
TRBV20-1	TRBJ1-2	SARDYSRTNYGYT
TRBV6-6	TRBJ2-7	ASSYSLNSFGYEQY
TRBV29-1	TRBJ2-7	SVEVHPAGQSPYEQY
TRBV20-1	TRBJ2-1	SASLLAGANNEQF
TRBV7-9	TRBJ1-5	ASSLEDRANQPQH
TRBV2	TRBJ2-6	AKMKTPGTGVAGANVLT
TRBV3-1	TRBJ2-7	ASSQNDVSYEQY
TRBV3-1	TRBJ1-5	ASSQERAGDQPQH
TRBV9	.	ASSVVGGAWETQY
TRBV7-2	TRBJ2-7	ASSLGEGVYEQY
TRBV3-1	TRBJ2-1	ASSQDSGQDYNEQF
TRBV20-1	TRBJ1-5	SARSGVRQPQH
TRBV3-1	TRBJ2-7	ASSPRAGGTYEQY
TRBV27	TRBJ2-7	ASSLATGVSYEQY
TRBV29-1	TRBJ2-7	SVEVGRGYEQY
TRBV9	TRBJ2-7	ASSGRDTAIKGDEQY
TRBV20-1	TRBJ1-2	SATDNYGYT
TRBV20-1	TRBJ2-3	SAGPRDTQY
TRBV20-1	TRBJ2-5	SASLGTSTVGETQY